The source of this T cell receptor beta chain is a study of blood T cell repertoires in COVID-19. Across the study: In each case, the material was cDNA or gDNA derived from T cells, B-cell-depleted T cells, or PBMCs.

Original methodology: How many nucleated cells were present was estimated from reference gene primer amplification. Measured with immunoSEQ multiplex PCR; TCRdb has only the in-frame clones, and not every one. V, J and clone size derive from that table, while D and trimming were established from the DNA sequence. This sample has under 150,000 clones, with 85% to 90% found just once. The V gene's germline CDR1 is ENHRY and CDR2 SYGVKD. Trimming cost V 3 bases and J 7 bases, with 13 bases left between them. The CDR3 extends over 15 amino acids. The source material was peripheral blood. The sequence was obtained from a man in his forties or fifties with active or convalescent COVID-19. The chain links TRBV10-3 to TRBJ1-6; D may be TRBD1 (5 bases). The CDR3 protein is CAISDGAGWNSPLHF. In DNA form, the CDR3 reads TGTGCCATCAGTGATGGGGCAGGGTGGAATTCACCCCTCCACTTT.